Each of the 32 T cell receptor beta chains below was sequenced from the same sample in a study of patients and donors after allogeneic stem cell transplantation. TCRdb ran MiXCR on the RT-PCR reads and lists one entry per CDR3 protein. The data contain about a million distinct CDR3 sequences, roughly 18% of them singletons. The sequenced sample was blood, either unsorted or a sorted T cell fraction (not recorded which). These receptors all come from a human donor who was either an allogeneic HSCT recipient or a stem cell or donor lymphocyte infusion donor (not recorded which). It is not recorded whose cells these are; they may come from a transplant donor.

The rearrangement links TRBV21-1 to TRBJ1-5; TRBD1 is the table's D call and was not checked against the DNA. TRBV21-1 is a pseudogene locus. The CDR3 extends over 14 amino acids. CDR3 coding DNA: TGTGCCAGCAGCAAAGATACAGGGGTTCAGCCCCAGCATTTT. Translated, it gives CASSKDTGVQPQHF.

The chain couples TRBV12-3 or TRBV12-4 to TRBJ1-2; D perhaps matches TRBD1 (5 bases). V shed 7 bases and J shed 4 bases, with 19 bases lying between them. This CDR3 comprises 15 residues. The CDR3 DNA follows: TGTGCCAGCACCCAATTGTTAGGCGGGGGCTATGGCTACACCTTC. Translation gives CASTQLLGGGYGYTF.

V is TRBV5-1 and J is TRBJ2-4; D perhaps matches TRBD2 (6 bases). This CDR3 has 17 amino acids. Germline lookup yields CDR1 SGHRS and CDR2 YFSETQ. The ends were cut back, 4 bases at V and 0 bases at J, with 17 bases in the middle. The CDR3 coding sequence is TGCGCCAGCAGCCCTGTCCCGGCGGGACTAGCCAAAAACATTCAGTACTTC. It yields the protein CASSPVPAGLAKNIQYF.

V is TRBV20-1 and J is TRBJ2-5; 9 bases are shared with TRBD1. This CDR3 comprises 13 residues. V lost 4 bases and J lost 4; bases outside the gene matches: 4. Germline CDR1 is DFQATT and CDR2 is SNEGSKA (reference sequence). CDR3 DNA: TGCAGTGCTATGGCGGACAGGGGAGAGACCCAGTACTTC. It codes for CSAMADRGETQYF.

This clonotype was detected a few times. The chain recombines TRBV18 with TRBJ2-1; D remains unclear. V was shortened by 2 bases and J by 5 bases, with 7 bases between the two germline ends. The V gene's germline CDR1 is KGHSH and CDR2 LQKENI. The CDR3 length is 13 residues. The CDR3 is CASSPRINNEQFF. The CDR3 DNA follows: TGTGCCAGCTCACCAAGGATCAACAATGAGCAGTTCTTC.

This clonotype was seen more than once but under ten times. This chain uses TRBV5-1 with TRBJ2-3, with 7 bases identical to TRBD1. The germline V gene has CDR1 SGHRS and CDR2 YFSETQ. The CDR3 has 13 residues. The junction had 4 bases not matched to a gene; V was cut back by 5 bases and J by 4 bases. CDR3 coding DNA: TGCGCCAGCAGTTACAGGGGCCCAGATACGCAGTATTTT. Translated, it gives CASSYRGPDTQYF.

This CDR3 is CSVTSRTGNSYEQYF. The CDR3 DNA is TGCAGCGTTACTTCTAGGACAGGGAACTCCTACGAGCAGTACTTC. The J gene is TRBJ2-7, the V gene TRBV29-1; the match to TRBD1 covers 8 bases. V was clipped by 5 bases and J by 0 bases; unmatched bases: 9. Germline loops: CDR1 SQVTM, CDR2 ANQGSEA. The CDR3 has 15 residues.

The CDR3 region has the DNA TGTGCCACCAGTGCAGCGGGAGCGTATGAGCAGTTCTTC. It translates to CATSAAGAYEQFF. The chain employs TRBV24-1 and TRBJ2-1; 8 positions agree with TRBD2. V gave up 5 bases and J gave up 8 bases; unmatched junction bases: 4. Germline lookup yields CDR1 KGHDR and CDR2 SFDVKD. The CDR3 loop spans 13 amino acids.

In this sample, this clonotype turned up many times. The CDR3 bases are TGTGCCAGCAGTATTAGGACAGGGGGCGCGCTCTATGGCTACACCTTC. This codes for CASSIRTGGALYGYTF. The V and J genes are TRBV12-3 or TRBV12-4 and TRBJ1-2, with 11 bases matching TRBD1. V shed 5 bases, J shed 4 bases, and the junction held 9 bases outside the gene matches. The CDR3 has 16 amino acids.

V usage is TRBV5-1 and J usage is TRBJ1-3; D is unclear. Germline V CDR1 and CDR2: SGHRS, YFSETQ. The CDR3 is made up of 15 amino acids. The V and J ends lost 4 bases and 0 bases respectively, with 11 bases between them. CDR3 amino acids: CASSPSEISGNTIYF. The CDR3 bases are TGCGCCAGCAGCCCCTCAGAAATCTCTGGAAACACCATATATTTT.

The chain is built from TRBV10-2 and TRBJ1-2, with a weak D call TRBD1 (6 bases). V was clipped by 6 bases and J by 1 base, with 15 bases between them. Looked up from germline, CDR1 is WSHSY and CDR2 is SAAADI. CDR3 length: 15 residues. CDR3 coding DNA: TGCGCCAGCAGCGATAGGGGGACCTTTAACTATGGCTACACCTTC. This codes for CASSDRGTFNYGYTF.

This clonotype was counted many times. The chain employs TRBV12-3 or TRBV12-4 and TRBJ1-1; D unclear. CDR3 size: 16 residues. Deletions cut 5 bases from V and 1 base from J, with 17 bases between. The CDR3 here is CASSGPRASTNTEAFF. CDR3 nucleotide sequence: TGTGCCAGCAGTGGCCCTAGGGCCTCGACGAACACTGAAGCTTTCTTT.

This clonotype has more than one count but fewer than ten. The chain recombines TRBV4-3 with TRBJ1-6, with D hard to call. The CDR3 totals 15 residues. From germline, CDR1 is LGHNA and CDR2 YSLEER. Trimming left V 1 base short and J 6 bases short, with 10 bases between. The CDR3 DNA sequence: TGCGCCAGCAGCCAAGCCGGTGTCCCTAATTCACCCCTCCACTTT. It codes for CASSQAGVPNSPLHF.

This clonotype was seen more than once but under ten times. A junction boundary mismatches the germline segment, possibly from a read error. The rearrangement uses TRBV7-7 and TRBJ1-1; possibly TRBD1 for D (5 bases). Germline values: CDR1 SSHAT, CDR2 FNYEAQ (reference sequence). The CDR3 spans 13 residues. This chain's CDR3 is CASSALGGTEAFF. The CDR3 DNA reads as TGTGCTAGCAGCGCCCTGGGGGGGACTGAAGCTTTCTTT.

V is TRBV5-6 and J is TRBJ1-5, with 8 bases lining up with TRBD1. Losses at the gene ends were 4 bases for V and 4 bases for J; bases not matched to a gene: 7. This CDR3 spans 15 amino acids. CDR1 is SGHDT, CDR2 YYEEEE, per germline. The CDR3 sequence is CASSLGQVINQPQHF. CDR3 DNA: TGTGCCAGCAGCCTGGGACAGGTGATTAATCAGCCCCAGCATTTT.

The chain is built from TRBV7-8 and TRBJ2-2; no reliable D call. Germline CDR1 and CDR2: SGHVS and FQNEAQ. Trimming stripped 4 bases from V and 3 bases from J, with 12 bases between. The CDR3 sequence is 15 residues long. CDR3 residues: CASSYRNIYTGELFF. In DNA, the CDR3 is TGTGCCAGCAGCTACCGAAACATTTACACCGGGGAGCTGTTTTTT.

This clonotype was counted many times. The rearrangement uses TRBV12-3 or TRBV12-4 and TRBJ2-1; 7 nucleotides agree with TRBD1. The V and J ends lost 8 bases and 6 bases, in that order; junction bases with no gene match: 4. This CDR3 is built from 12 residues. The CDR3 DNA reads as TGTGCCAGCCTAGGGGGCTCCAATGAGCAGTTCTTC. Its translation: CASLGGSNEQFF.

This clonotype has a count of ten or more. The chain carries TRBV12-3 or TRBV12-4 and TRBJ1-3; possible D gene TRBD1, 5 bases. CDR3 length equals 15 residues. V shed 1 base and J shed 0 bases, with 7 bases lying between them. CDR3 nucleotides: TGTGCCAGCAGTTTAGTCGGGGGCTCTGGAAACACCATATATTTT. This encodes CASSLVGGSGNTIYF.

The chain links TRBV20-1 to TRBJ2-3; 12 nucleotides line up with TRBD1. The length of the CDR3 is 15 residues. V gave up 5 bases and J gave up 2 bases; unmatched junction bases: 5. Germline CDR1 reads DFQATT; CDR2 reads SNEGSKA (reference sequence). The CDR3 DNA follows: TGCAGTGCTCTCGGGACAGGGGGCGACACAGATACGCAGTATTTT. It specifies CSALGTGGDTDTQYF.

The rearrangement joins TRBV29-1 to TRBJ2-7; D is ambiguous. The CDR3 runs 14 residues. The germline CDR1 and CDR2 sequences are SQVTM and ANQGSEA. The germline V and J ends were trimmed by 6 bases and 6 bases, with 21 bases remaining between them. CDR3 residues: CSVHPGSPTGEQYF. As DNA, the CDR3 is TGCAGCGTCCACCCTGGCAGTCCAACGGGCGAGCAGTACTTC.

Details on this clonotype: A much larger clone differs by one base, so this may be a read error. The chain uses TRBV4-2 and TRBJ1-1; no reliable D call. The CDR3 length is 15 residues. Trimming took off 4 bases at V and 5 bases at J, with 17 bases between the two ends. Germline V gene data show CDR1 as LGHNA and CDR2 as YNFKEQ. The CDR3 region has the DNA TGTGCCAGCAGCCGAGAAGTTGGGGTAGGGACTGAAGCTTTCTTT. Its translation: CASSREVGVGTEAFF.

This chain joins TRBV6-2 or TRBV6-3 and TRBJ2-1; a possible D gene is TRBD2 (5 bases). CDR3 length: 12 amino acids. The V gene's germline CDR1 is MNHEY and CDR2 SVGEGT. V shed 7 bases and J shed 3 bases, with 7 bases lying between them. In nucleotides, the CDR3 is TGTGCCAGCAACCGGGGCTACAATGAGCAGTTCTTC. Its translation is CASNRGYNEQFF.

The chain combines TRBV15 with TRBJ2-5; D is unresolved. Germline V gives CDR1 LNHNV, CDR2 YYDKDF (reference sequence). V shed 0 bases and J shed 3 bases, with 8 bases lying between them. The CDR3 runs to 14 residues. The CDR3 reads CATSRDRAEETQYF. In nucleotides, the CDR3 is TGTGCCACCAGCAGAGATAGGGCAGAAGAGACCCAGTACTTC.

V gene TRBV7-9 combines with J gene TRBJ1-1; D not resolved. The length of the CDR3 is 14 residues. Trimming took off 0 bases at V and 3 bases at J, with 8 bases between the two ends. Germline CDR1 is SEHNR and CDR2 is FQNEAQ (reference sequence). CDR3 in DNA: TGTGCCAGCAGCTTAGCGGGCGGGCACACTGAAGCTTTCTTT. Its translation: CASSLAGGHTEAFF.

This rearrangement joins TRBV19 to TRBJ2-5; D remains unclear. The V end lost 7 bases, the J end lost 0 bases, and 9 bases lay between the germline ends. The CDR3 is 13 amino acids. In germline, CDR1 is LNHDA, CDR2 SQIVND (reference sequence). The CDR3 bases are TGTGCCAGTACTGGTTACTACCAAGAGACCCAGTACTTC. Its translation: CASTGYYQETQYF.

V usage is TRBV4-2 and J usage is TRBJ2-7; D call uncertain. With 1 base removed from V and 2 bases from J, the gap between germline ends came to 12 bases. The CDR3 runs to 15 residues. Germline V gene data show CDR1 as LGHNA and CDR2 as YNFKEQ. CDR3 protein: CASSQAPHNAYEQYF. The DNA of the CDR3 is TGTGCCAGCAGCCAAGCGCCCCATAACGCCTACGAGCAGTACTTC.

The CDR3, as DNA: TGCAGCTTCGTGTCGTCTAATGAAAAACTGTTTTTT. Its protein is CSFVSSNEKLFF. The chain is built from TRBV29-1 and TRBJ1-4; D unresolved. Germline lookup yields CDR1 SQVTM and CDR2 ANQGSEA. The ends were cut back, 8 bases at V and 3 bases at J, with 10 bases in the middle. The CDR3 runs to 12 residues. The variable domain in full, with the rest retrieved from reference TRBV29-1 and TRBJ1-4, is SAVISQKPSRDICQRGTSLTIQCQVDSQVTMMFWYRQQPGQSLTLIATANQGSEATYESGFVIDKFPISRPNLTFSTLTVSNMSPEDSSIYLCSFVSSNEKLFFGSGTQLSVL.

This chain links TRBV6-5 with TRBJ2-5; TRBD2 agrees at 8 bases. Looked up from germline, CDR1 is MNHEY and CDR2 is SVGAGI. The junction had 7 bases not matched to a gene; V was cut back by 4 bases and J by 3 bases. CDR3 size: 15 residues. The DNA for the CDR3 is TGTGCCAGCAGTTCAGCGGGGGCGCGCGAAGAGACCCAGTACTTC. This gives the protein CASSSAGAREETQYF.

This clonotype was counted only a few times. One end of the junction does not line up with germline, which may come from a read error. The J gene is TRBJ2-7, the V gene TRBV20-1, with D perhaps TRBD1 (6 bases). Germline values: CDR1 DFQATT, CDR2 SNEGSKA (reference sequence). This CDR3 comprises 13 residues. The CDR3 spells CSARDGTSYEQYF. CDR3 nucleotide sequence: TGCAGTGCTAGAGATGGGACATCCTACGAGCAATACTTC.

This clonotype was detected a few times. J is TRBJ2-7 and V is TRBV28; 9 positions match TRBD2. V lost 3 bases, J lost 7 bases, and 7 bases stayed unmatched. This CDR3 is 14 amino acids long. The germline gives CDR1 MDHEN, CDR2 SYDVKM. CDR3 DNA: TGTGCCAGCAGTTTCTTTAGCGGGAGTCTTGAGCAGTACTTC. Protein: CASSFFSGSLEQYF.

This clonotype was recorded at least ten times. The chain links TRBV12-3 or TRBV12-4 to TRBJ1-1, with TRBD1 matching over 9 bases. The CDR3 covers 16 residues. V shed 6 bases, J shed 1 base, and the junction held 9 bases outside the gene matches. CDR3 protein: CASSTGQGKRNTEAFF. The CDR3 region has the DNA TGTGCCAGCAGCACCGGACAGGGGAAACGGAACACTGAAGCTTTCTTT.

The V and J genes are TRBV29-1 and TRBJ2-2, with 10 nucleotides matching TRBD1. CDR3 length: 16 residues. The germline gives CDR1 SQVTM, CDR2 ANQGSEA. The V segment lost 4 bases and the J segment 5 bases; nucleotides outside the gene matches: 10. In DNA, the CDR3 is TGCAGCGTTGGGACAGGGGGGGTGAAGGGGACCGGGGAGCTGTTTTTT. It translates to CSVGTGGVKGTGELFF.